The following is a T cell receptor (beta chain) sequence with its context. The repertoire was sequenced with immunoSEQ multiplex PCR; TCRdb's copy has only in-frame clones and lacks some. The sample has about 250,000 clones, around 89% seen once. The sample originates from a study of blood T cell repertoires in COVID-19. Study-wide context: PBMCs, B-cell-depleted T cells, or T cells were the source of the cDNA or gDNA that made up the material.

Study members were between roughly 18 and 89 years old and lived in approximately 25 US regions. The sequenced sample was PBMCs or T cells enriched from blood (not recorded which). This clonotype was sampled from a man aged 40-49 years who had recovered from COVID-19.

CDR3 sequence reads: CASSSRVLNEKLFF. The CDR3 nucleotides are TGTGCCAGCAGTTCCAGGGTTCTAAATGAAAAACTGTTTTTT. This chain connects TRBV27 to TRBJ1-4, with D maybe TRBD1 (5 bases). Germline V CDR1 and CDR2: MNHEY, SMNVEV (reference sequence). The V gene lost 4 bases and the J gene lost 5 bases, with 11 bases spanning the gap. This CDR3 contains 14 residues.